The 5 T cell receptor beta chains below all came from one sample that was sequenced in a study of blood T cell repertoires in COVID-19. The table came from immunoSEQ multiplex PCR; TCRdb's copy has only in-frame clones and leaves some out. In the table there are about 74,000 clones, approximately 86% of which are singletons. The specimen sequenced was peripheral blood. The receptors shown here come from a woman of 80 years or more with acute or convalescent COVID-19.

The chain uses TRBV25-1 and TRBJ2-2, with D uncertain. V was shortened by 1 base and J by 5 bases, with 8 bases between the two germline ends. Per germline, CDR1 MGHDK and CDR2 SYGVNS. This CDR3 is built from 14 residues. The DNA for the CDR3 is TGTGCCAGCAGTGAATGGTCTATAACCGGGGAGCTGTTTTTT. Encoded protein: CASSEWSITGELFF.

The rearrangement joins TRBV7-2 to TRBJ2-7, with 11 bases lining up with TRBD1. The CDR3 totals 17 residues. Germline assignment: CDR1 SGHTA and CDR2 FQGNSA. V trimming: 4 bases; J trimming: 6 bases; junction bases outside the gene matches: 14. CDR3 in amino acids: CASSSGTGGITRSEQYF. DNA for the CDR3: TGTGCCAGCAGCTCGGGGACAGGGGGAATAACACGGAGCGAGCAGTACTTC.

The V and J genes are TRBV11-2 and TRBJ1-2, with D perhaps matching TRBD1 (5 bases). With 4 bases removed from V and 2 bases from J, the gap between germline ends came to 14 bases. CDR3 length: 15 amino acids. CDR1 and CDR2 (germline): SGHAT, FQNNGV. CDR3 region: CASSYRHGGNYGYTF. CDR3 sequence (DNA): TGTGCCAGCAGCTATCGACACGGGGGAAACTATGGCTACACCTTC.

This chain connects TRBV25-1 to TRBJ1-3, with a tentative D call TRBD1 (6 bases). CDR3 size: 17 residues. Trimming pared 1 base from V and 0 bases from J, leaving 13 bases between. The germline V gene has CDR1 MGHDK and CDR2 SYGVNS. The CDR3 region is CASSESQRGFSGNTIYF. DNA for the CDR3: TGTGCCAGCAGTGAATCCCAGAGGGGGTTCTCTGGAAACACCATATATTTT.

J is TRBJ2-7 and V is TRBV19; the D gene is possibly TRBD1 (5 bases). The CDR3 is 12 amino acids. Germline V CDR1 and CDR2: LNHDA, SQIVND (reference sequence). Deletions cut 10 bases from V and 5 bases from J, with 15 bases between. The CDR3 loop reads CATHSQGHEQYF. The DNA for the CDR3 is TGTGCCACTCACTCCCAGGGCCACGAGCAGTACTTC.